This TCR beta chain originates from a study of OX40 agonist ivuxolimab in advanced cancers. Concerning the study at large: Ivuxolimab was a fully human IgG2 agonistic monoclonal antibody targeting the costimulatory receptor OX40 (CD134). Intravenous ivuxolimab was administered to patients every 2 weeks at six dose levels: 0.01, 0.1, 0.3, 1.5, 3 and 10 mg/kg. Of the roughly 52 patients in dose escalation, some 20 had hepatocellular carcinoma, roughly 15 had melanoma, 9 had renal cell carcinoma and 9 had head and neck cancer. The dose-escalation cohort was over 70% male with a mean age of about 58 years, ranging from roughly 23 to 85. Prior anti-PD-1, anti-PD-L1 or anti-CTLA-4 therapy was permitted, and 40% of dose-escalation patients had received checkpoint inhibitors. Three dose-escalation patients achieved partial responses, one with hepatocellular carcinoma and two with cutaneous melanoma. Peripheral TCRbeta sequencing aimed to test whether ivuxolimab altered TCR sequence diversity and caused clonal T-cell expansion. The paper describes the monotherapy dose-escalation part (N = 52 patients) of the phase I trial of ivuxolimab. The paper as a whole reports these results and caveats: The antigen specificity of the clonally expanded peripheral T cells was not determined. After ivuxolimab, more expanded clones were found on average in CD8+ T cells than in CD4+ T cells. Low levels of normalized T-cell clonal expansion were also seen in some patients who did not respond. At doses of 0.1 to 3.0 mg/kg, clonal expansion of both CD4+ and CD8+ blood T cells was observed from baseline to week 6. In the 0.1-3.0 mg/kg groups, partial responders had among the lowest normalized peripheral clonal expansion, particularly in CD8+ T cells.

Comments on this clone: What antigen it recognizes has not been identified. Base qualities are not recorded, but no much larger clone differs from it by a single base.

From the cysteine up to the phenylalanine, the CDR3 has a length of 14 residues. CDR3 DNA only is kept here, 42 bases in frame from base 1. CDR1 and CDR2, per the germline V gene, are LGHNT and FRNRAP. V and J lose 0 bases and 4 bases, and a span of 9 bases separates them. To sequence the TCRbeta CDR3 region, genomic DNA was isolated from the sorted cells. TCRbeta CDR3 regions were sequenced using the immunoSEQ Assay. TCRdb took this table from immuneACCESS and kept in-frame rearrangements with V and J called. Such tables lack part of the clones; where checked against another copy, unresolved V genes explain under half of the gap, and the rest is unexplained. Present in this sample are some 35,000 clones, around four fifths of which were seen just once. The ten largest make up under 40% of the sample. Patients with a history of autoimmune disease or receiving systemic immunosuppression were excluded from the trial. Peripheral blood for TCR sequencing was drawn from every dose cohort at baseline, at cycle 4 day 1 and at cycle 7 day 1. The samples were taken from a phase I, first-in-human, multicenter, open-label dose-escalation trial of ivuxolimab. Adults with locally advanced or metastatic melanoma, renal cell carcinoma, hepatocellular carcinoma or head and neck squamous cell carcinoma were enrolled in the trial. Before TCR sequencing, CD4+ T cells and CD8+ T cells from peripheral blood were sorted into separate populations.

The origin of this receptor is an adult with an advanced solid tumor such as melanoma, head and neck, liver or kidney cancer. The source was CD4+ or CD8+ T cells sorted from blood, collected in a trial of the OX40 agonist ivuxolimab. In this chain, TRBV12-5 is recombined with TRBJ2-5; the D gene remains uncertain. The CDR3 region: CASGLVGQVETQYF. The DNA reads as follows: TGTGCTAGTGGTTTGGTCGGCCAGGTAGAGACCCAGTACTTC.